The 13 T cell receptor beta chains reported below all come from one sample, sequenced in a study of T-cell reconstitution after alpha-beta-depleted transplantation in children. Library preparation (for TCRbeta) was performed with unique molecular identifiers. TCRdb re-called the PCR reads with MiXCR, one entry per CDR3 protein. The data hold about 72,000 distinct CDR3 sequences, with approximately 7.4% observed a single time. The sequencing here drew on PBMCs from the stem cell graft donor, taken from the stem cell graft. The receptors come from a human donor who donated a stem cell graft to a child with acute lymphoblastic leukemia.

This clonotype was observed a few times. The chain uses TRBV20-1 and TRBJ2-2; D is unclear. The germline V gene has CDR1 DFQATT and CDR2 SNEGSKA (reference sequence). V was pared by 0 bases and J by 7 bases, with 12 bases between. The CDR3 extends over 14 amino acids. The CDR3 DNA sequence: TGCAGTGCTAGAGATATCGGGCGCGGCGGGGAGCTGTTTTTT. The encoded protein is CSARDIGRGGELFF.

This clonotype has a count of ten or more. The chain links TRBV4-3 to TRBJ1-2; 11 bases match TRBD1. Germline lookup yields CDR1 LGHNA and CDR2 YSLEER. V trimming: 1 base; J trimming: 8 bases; junction bases outside the gene matches: 12. This CDR3 is built from 17 residues. As DNA, the CDR3 is TGCGCCAGCAGCCAAGTTCCCTCGAGGGACAGGGGGTCCGGCTACACCTTC. It translates to CASSQVPSRDRGSGYTF.

CDR3 in DNA: TGTGCCAGCACCCAACCCGGGATCTCCGTACGCAATGAGCAGTTCTTC. Translation: CASTQPGISVRNEQFF. J is TRBJ2-1 and V is TRBV6-2 or TRBV6-3; weak D call: TRBD2 (5 bases). The CDR3 sequence is 16 residues long. Germline V gene data show CDR1 as MNHEY and CDR2 as SVGEGT. Trimming pared 7 bases from V and 6 bases from J, leaving 22 bases between.

This clonotype showed up many times. V gene TRBV2 combines with J gene TRBJ1-6; no clear D gene. The CDR3 totals 13 residues. Trimming took 7 bases from V and 6 from J, leaving 10 bases between them. Germline-derived CDR1 and CDR2 are SNHLY and FYNNEI. CDR3 in amino acids: CASKYGINSPLHF. CDR3 DNA sequence: TGTGCCAGCAAGTACGGAATTAATTCACCCCTCCACTTT.

This clonotype was counted ten times or more. The chain couples TRBV20-1 to TRBJ2-7; tentatively, D is TRBD2 (7 bases). CDR3 length: 13 residues. The V and J ends lost 8 bases and 3 bases respectively, with 17 bases between them. Germline V gene lookup returns CDR1 DFQATT and CDR2 SNEGSKA (reference sequence). The CDR3 region is CSPKGGADYEQYF. In nucleotides, the CDR3 is TGCAGTCCAAAGGGGGGGGCCGACTACGAGCAGTACTTC.

Worth noting for this clonotype: At one of its ends the junction is not consistent with the germline gene, which may arise from a read error. The chain recombines TRBV3-1 with TRBJ2-1; TRBD1 or TRBD2 may be the D gene (5 bases each). The CDR3 spans 19 residues. Germline values: CDR1 LGHDT, CDR2 YNNKEL (reference sequence). The CDR3 protein is CASTQLHTKDKRLYNEQFF. CDR3 sequence (DNA): TGTGCCAGCACCCAACTCCACACCAAGGACAAACGACTATACAATGAGCAGTTCTTC.

The chain has TRBV4-3 and TRBJ2-5; 8 bases are shared with TRBD1. With 3 bases clipped from V and 5 bases from J, the junction kept 8 bases outside the gene matches. Germline values: CDR1 LGHNA, CDR2 YSLEER. The CDR3 is 15 amino acids. The CDR3 DNA is TGCGCCAGCAGCCAGACCAGGGGGCGCGGTGAGACCCAGTACTTC. Its protein is CASSQTRGRGETQYF.

This chain connects TRBV28 to TRBJ1-1, with a tentative D call TRBD1 (6 bases). V lost 4 bases and J 2 bases, leaving 14 bases between the germline ends. The CDR3 sequence is 15 residues long. The germline V gene encodes CDR1 MDHEN and CDR2 SYDVKM. This chain's CDR3 is CASSSFWGANTEAFF. DNA of the CDR3: TGTGCCAGCAGTTCGTTCTGGGGGGCAAACACTGAAGCTTTCTTT. Using reference TRBV28 and TRBJ1-1 for the parts outside the CDR3, the full variable domain is DVKVTQSSRYLVKRTGEKVFLECVQDMDHENMFWYRQDPGLGLRLIYFSYDVKMKEKGDIPEGYSVSREKKERFSLILESASTNQTSMYLCASSSFWGANTEAFFGQGTRLTVV.

This clonotype was seen a few times. This rearrangement joins TRBV12-3 or TRBV12-4 to TRBJ2-1; D might be TRBD1 (5 bases). The CDR3 runs 13 residues. V dropped 3 bases and J dropped 3 bases, with 6 bases sitting between them. CDR3 DNA: TGTGCCAGCAGTTTGACAGACTACAATGAGCAGTTCTTC. Amino acid sequence: CASSLTDYNEQFF.

This clonotype has a handful of counts. This chain connects TRBV7-3 to TRBJ1-5; D unclear. Trimming removed 5 bases at V and 6 bases at J, with 11 bases between. The germline gives CDR1 SGHTA, CDR2 FQGTGA. The CDR3 runs 13 residues. The CDR3: CASSPTAGQPQHF. DNA of the CDR3: TGTGCCAGCAGCCCCACCGCGGGTCAGCCCCAGCATTTT. Supplemented by reference TRBV7-3 and TRBJ1-5, the full variable domain reads GAGVSQTPSNKVTEKGKYVELRCDPISGHTALYWYRQSLGQGPEFLIYFQGTGAADDSGLPNDRFFAVRPEGSVSTLKIQRTERGDSAVYLCASSPTAGQPQHFGDGTRLSIL.

This clonotype occurred a few times. The chain carries TRBV7-3 and TRBJ2-2, with TRBD1 identical over 8 bases. V gave up 5 bases and J gave up 6 bases; unmatched junction bases: 8. Germline CDR1 and CDR2: SGHTA and FQGTGA. CDR3 size: 15 residues. This CDR3 is CASSPGGLQAGELFF. For the CDR3, the DNA is TGTGCCAGCAGCCCAGGGGGCCTGCAAGCCGGGGAGCTGTTTTTT.

This clonotype was observed many times. The genes are TRBV4-3 and TRBJ2-1, with 10 nucleotides matching TRBD2. Trimming removed 1 base from V and 9 bases from J; junction bases left unmatched: 6. Germline CDR1 reads LGHNA; CDR2 reads YSLEER. The CDR3 is 15 amino acids. The CDR3 bases are TGCGCCAGCAGCCAAGGGTCTAGCGGGGGCCTTGAGCAGTTCTTC. This gives the protein CASSQGSSGGLEQFF.

In this sample, this clonotype turned up many times. V gene TRBV7-8 combines with J gene TRBJ2-6; D possibly corresponds to TRBD1 (6 bases). This CDR3 has 16 amino acids. V lost 6 bases, J lost 0 bases, and 12 bases lay in between. Germline V gene data show CDR1 as SGHVS and CDR2 as FQNEAQ. CDR3 amino acids: CASSWTEYSGANVLTF. The CDR3, as DNA: TGTGCCAGCAGTTGGACAGAATACTCTGGGGCCAACGTCCTGACTTTC. Based on the CDR3 plus reference TRBV7-8 and TRBJ2-6, the full variable domain is GAGVSQSPRYKVAKRGQDVALRCDPISGHVSLFWYQQALGQGPEFLTYFQNEAQLDKSGLPSDRFFAERPEGSVSTLKIQRTQQEDSAVYLCASSWTEYSGANVLTFGAGSRLTVL.